This TCR beta chain was retrieved from a study of shared clonotypes between healthy human individuals. General study points: Across a handful of donors, naive CD4 shared about 5%, naive CD8 less than 4%, memory CD4 roughly 2.2%, memory CD8 roughly 0.37%. Non-shared clonotypes had lower generation probabilities than those shared by all four donors.

The CDR3 consists of 15 residues. The germline gives CDR1 MNHEY, CDR2 SMNVEV (reference sequence). Germline trimming cut 6 bases from V and 5 bases from J; bases unmatched to any gene: 11. Details on this clone: The antigen remains unidentified.

Profiling relied on immunoSEQ multiplex PCR, and the TCRdb table lists in-frame clones only, not all of them. The sample shows 1.6 million or so clones, less than 99% of them seen only once. Those who donated were healthy HIV-negative adults, with no recent acute infections or vaccinations reported. It was into CD45RA+ naive and CD45RA-negative memory subsets that the CD4+ cells were split. The receptor comes from a man younger than 45 in good health. The rearrangement joins TRBV27 to TRBJ2-7, with 9 bases identical to TRBD1. Sequencing was performed on naive CD4+ T cells sorted from blood. Subset given: CD45RA+ positively selected. CDR3 DNA: TGTGCCAGCAGGATAGGGACAGGGAAGCCAAACGAGCAGTACTTC. Its protein is CASRIGTGKPNEQYF.